This record looks at one TCR beta chain sequence and its context. V dropped 4 bases and J dropped 6 bases, with 15 bases sitting between them. CDR3 length equals 14 residues. Looked up from germline, CDR1 is LGHNA and CDR2 is YSLEER. The sample originates from a study of blood T cells in healthy people across ages. A second PCR of 7 to 11 cycles used a sample-barcoded 5' primer and a J-beta primer mix. MiXCR, applied by TCRdb to the 5' RACE reads, yields one record per CDR3 protein. The sample records 1 million to 1.2 million distinct CDR3 sequences, 35% to 40% being singletons. This sequence originates from a young man in good health. The sequenced material came from blood. The chain joins TRBV4-3 to TRBJ1-2; D may be TRBD1 (6 bases). The CDR3 here is CASSPGGRNDGYTF. As DNA, the CDR3 is TGCGCCAGCAGCCCGGGGGGCCGGAACGATGGCTACACCTTC.